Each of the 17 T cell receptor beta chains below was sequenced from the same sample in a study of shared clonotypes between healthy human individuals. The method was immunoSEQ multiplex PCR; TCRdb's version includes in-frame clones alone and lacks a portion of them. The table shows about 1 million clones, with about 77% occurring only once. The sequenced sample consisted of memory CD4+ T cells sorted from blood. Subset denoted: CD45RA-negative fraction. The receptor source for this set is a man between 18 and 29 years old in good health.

Here the CDR3 reads CASSVRSSNQPQHF. Here the CDR3 DNA reads TGTGCCAGCAGTGTACGGTCTAGCAATCAGCCCCAGCATTTT. This chain connects TRBV6-1 to TRBJ1-5; no firm D call. Germline values: CDR1 MNHNS, CDR2 SASEGT. V was shortened by 4 bases and J by 0 bases, with 7 bases between the two germline ends. This CDR3 spans 14 amino acids.

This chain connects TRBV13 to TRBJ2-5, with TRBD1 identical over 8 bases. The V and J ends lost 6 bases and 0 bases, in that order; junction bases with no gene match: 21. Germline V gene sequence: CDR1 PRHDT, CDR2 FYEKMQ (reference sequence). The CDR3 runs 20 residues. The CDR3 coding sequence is TGTGCCAGCAGTCCTCGTAACGGGCCCGGGACAGGCCAAAACCAAGAGACCCAGTACTTC. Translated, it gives CASSPRNGPGTGQNQETQYF.

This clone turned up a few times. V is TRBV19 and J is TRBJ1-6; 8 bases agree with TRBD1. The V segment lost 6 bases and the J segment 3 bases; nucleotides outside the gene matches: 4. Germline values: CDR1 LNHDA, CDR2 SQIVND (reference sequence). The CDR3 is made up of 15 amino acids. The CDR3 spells CASRTGTGYNSPLHF. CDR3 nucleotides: TGTGCCAGTAGAACTGGGACAGGCTATAATTCACCCCTCCACTTT.

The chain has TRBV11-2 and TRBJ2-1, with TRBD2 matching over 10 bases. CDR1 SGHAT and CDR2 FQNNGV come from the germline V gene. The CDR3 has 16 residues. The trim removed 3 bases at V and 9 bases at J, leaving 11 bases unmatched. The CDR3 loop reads CASSFSASGGVGEQFF. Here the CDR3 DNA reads TGTGCCAGCAGCTTTAGTGCTAGCGGGGGTGTCGGTGAGCAGTTCTTC.

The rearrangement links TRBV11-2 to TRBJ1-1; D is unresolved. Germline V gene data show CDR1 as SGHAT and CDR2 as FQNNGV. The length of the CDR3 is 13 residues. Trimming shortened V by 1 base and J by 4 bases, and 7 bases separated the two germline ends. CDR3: CASSLGQTTEAFF. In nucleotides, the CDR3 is TGTGCCAGCAGCTTAGGCCAGACCACTGAAGCTTTCTTT.

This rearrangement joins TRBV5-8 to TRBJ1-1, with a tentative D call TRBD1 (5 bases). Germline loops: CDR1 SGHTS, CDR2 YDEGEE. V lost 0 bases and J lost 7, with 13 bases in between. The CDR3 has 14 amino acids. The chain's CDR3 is CASSLEQRDGEAFF. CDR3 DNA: TGTGCCAGCAGCTTGGAGCAGAGGGACGGTGAAGCTTTCTTT.

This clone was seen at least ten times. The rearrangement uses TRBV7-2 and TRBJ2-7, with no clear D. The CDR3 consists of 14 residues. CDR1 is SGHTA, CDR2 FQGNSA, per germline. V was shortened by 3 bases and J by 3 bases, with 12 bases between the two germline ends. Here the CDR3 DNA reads TGTGCCAGCAGCTTGGGGATGAGTAACTACGAGCAGTACTTC. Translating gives CASSLGMSNYEQYF.

This chain's CDR3 is CASSSSGGNIQYF. The CDR3, as DNA: TGTGCCAGCAGTAGTTCTGGGGGAAACATTCAGTACTTC. This chain joins TRBV6-1 and TRBJ2-4; D tentatively fits TRBD1 or TRBD2 (5 bases each). CDR3 length: 13 residues. Trimming pared 5 bases from V and 6 bases from J, leaving 11 bases between. CDR1 MNHNS and CDR2 SASEGT come from the germline V gene.

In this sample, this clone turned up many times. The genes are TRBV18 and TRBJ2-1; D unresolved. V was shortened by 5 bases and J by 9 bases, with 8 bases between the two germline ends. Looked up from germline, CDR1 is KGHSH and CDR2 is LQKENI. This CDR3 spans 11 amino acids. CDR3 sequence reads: CASSSFVEQFF. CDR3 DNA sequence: TGTGCCAGCTCATCATTCGTTGAGCAGTTCTTC. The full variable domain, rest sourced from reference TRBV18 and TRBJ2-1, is NAGVMQNPRHLVRRRGQEARLRCSPMKGHSHVYWYRQLPEEGLKFMVYLQKENIIDESGMPKERFSAEFPKEGPSILRIQQVVRGDSAAYFCASSSFVEQFFGPGTRLTVL.

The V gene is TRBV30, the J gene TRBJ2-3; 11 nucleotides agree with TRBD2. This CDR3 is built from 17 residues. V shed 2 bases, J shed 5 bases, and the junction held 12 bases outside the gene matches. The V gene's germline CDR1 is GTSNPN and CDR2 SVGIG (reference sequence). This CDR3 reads CAWSTGTSGGAGDTQYF. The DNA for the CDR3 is TGTGCCTGGAGTACCGGGACTAGCGGAGGGGCGGGAGATACGCAGTATTTT.

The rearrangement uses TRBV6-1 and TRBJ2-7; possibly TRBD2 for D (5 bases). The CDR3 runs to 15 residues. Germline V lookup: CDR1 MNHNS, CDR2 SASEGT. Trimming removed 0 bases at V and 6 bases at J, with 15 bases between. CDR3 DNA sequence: TGTGCCAGCAGTGAAGCGAGGGCCACCATGGCCGAGCAGTACTTC. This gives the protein CASSEARATMAEQYF.

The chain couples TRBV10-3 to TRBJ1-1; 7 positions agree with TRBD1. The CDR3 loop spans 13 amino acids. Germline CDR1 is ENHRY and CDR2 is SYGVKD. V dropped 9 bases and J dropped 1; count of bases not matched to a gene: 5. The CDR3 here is CAIAQGPNTEAFF. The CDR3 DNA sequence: TGTGCCATAGCACAGGGGCCGAACACTGAAGCTTTCTTT.

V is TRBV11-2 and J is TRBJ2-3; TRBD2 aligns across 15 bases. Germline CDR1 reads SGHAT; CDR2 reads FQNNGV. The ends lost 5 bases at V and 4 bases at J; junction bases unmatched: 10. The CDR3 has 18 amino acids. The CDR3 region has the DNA TGTGCCAGCAGCCATCGGACTAGCGGGAGGGGAAAGGCAGATACGCAGTATTTT. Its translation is CASSHRTSGRGKADTQYF.

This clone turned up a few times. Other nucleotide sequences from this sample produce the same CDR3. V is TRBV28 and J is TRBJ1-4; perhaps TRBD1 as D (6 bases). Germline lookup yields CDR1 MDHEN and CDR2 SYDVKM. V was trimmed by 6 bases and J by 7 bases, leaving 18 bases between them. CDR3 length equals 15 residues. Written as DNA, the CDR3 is TGTGCCAGCAGCCGGAAACAGGGAGCTTCTGAAAAACTGTTTTTT. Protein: CASSRKQGASEKLFF.

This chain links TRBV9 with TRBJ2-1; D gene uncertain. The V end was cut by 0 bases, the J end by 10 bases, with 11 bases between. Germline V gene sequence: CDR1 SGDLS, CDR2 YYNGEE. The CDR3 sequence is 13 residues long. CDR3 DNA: TGTGCCAGCAGCGTAGTCTCCCAAAGCGAGCAGTTCTTC. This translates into CASSVVSQSEQFF. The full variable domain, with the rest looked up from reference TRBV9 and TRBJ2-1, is DSGVTQTPKHLITATGQRVTLRCSPRSGDLSVYWYQQSLDQGLQFLIQYYNGEERAKGNILERFSAQQFPDLHSELNLSSLELGDSALYFCASSVVSQSEQFFGPGTRLTVL.

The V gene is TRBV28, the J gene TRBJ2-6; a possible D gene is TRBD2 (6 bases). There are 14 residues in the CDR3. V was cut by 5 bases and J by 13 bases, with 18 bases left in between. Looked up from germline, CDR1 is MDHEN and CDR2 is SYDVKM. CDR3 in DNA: TGTGCCAGCAGTACCTCTCCTCGGACTAAGGTCCTGACTTTC. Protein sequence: CASSTSPRTKVLTF.

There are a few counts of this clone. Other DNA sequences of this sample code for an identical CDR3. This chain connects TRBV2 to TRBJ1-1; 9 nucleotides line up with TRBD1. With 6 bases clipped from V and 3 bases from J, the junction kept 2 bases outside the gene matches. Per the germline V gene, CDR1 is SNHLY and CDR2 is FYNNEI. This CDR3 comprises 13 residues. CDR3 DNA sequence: TGTGCCAGCAGGCGGACAGGGGACACTGAAGCTTTCTTT. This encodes CASRRTGDTEAFF. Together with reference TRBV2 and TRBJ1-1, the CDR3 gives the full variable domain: EPEVTQTPSHQVTQMGQEVILRCVPISNHLYFYWYRQILGQKVEFLVSFYNNEISEKSEIFDDQFSVERPDGSNFTLKIRSTKLEDSAMYFCASRRTGDTEAFFGQGTRLTVV.